The 15 T cell receptor beta chains reported below all come from one sample, sequenced in a study of cytomegalovirus exposure and HLA in healthy donors. The PCR used 60 Vbeta and 13 Jbeta primers. The method was immunoSEQ multiplex PCR; TCRdb's version includes in-frame clones alone and lacks a portion of them. The sample yields 150,000 or so clones, over 70% seen once. Sequenced material: PBMCs. The origin of the receptors is a man aged 30 to 45 in good health and CMV-seronegative.

The chain links TRBV27 to TRBJ1-1, with a possible D match to TRBD1 (6 bases). Trimming took off 7 bases at V and 5 bases at J, with 14 bases between the two ends. CDR1 is MNHEY, CDR2 SMNVEV, per germline (reference sequence). The CDR3 loop spans 13 amino acids. CDR3 nucleotides: TGTGCCAGCAAGGGGTCGCAGGGGACTGAAGCTTTCTTT. This gives the protein CASKGSQGTEAFF.

The chain combines TRBV19 with TRBJ2-7; 7 nucleotides agree with TRBD2. CDR3 size: 14 residues. Germline trimming cut 5 bases from V and 7 bases from J; bases unmatched to any gene: 11. Germline V gives CDR1 LNHDA, CDR2 SQIVND (reference sequence). The CDR3 protein is CASSSRGRAGEQYF. In nucleotides, the CDR3 is TGTGCCAGTAGTTCTCGCGGGAGAGCGGGGGAGCAGTACTTC.

The CDR3 coding sequence is TGTGCCAGCAGTTCCACAAAGATGGGCCTATTCTCTGGGGCCAACGTCCTGACTTTC. Translated: CASSSTKMGLFSGANVLTF. This sequence joins TRBV27 and TRBJ2-6; D uncertain. The germline gives CDR1 MNHEY, CDR2 SMNVEV (reference sequence). The CDR3 is 19 residues long. Trimming left V 4 bases short and J 0 bases short, with 19 bases between.

The genes are TRBV7-2 and TRBJ2-7; 9 bases are shared with TRBD1. The CDR3 is 15 residues long. Germline V lookup: CDR1 SGHTA, CDR2 FQGNSA. V shed 1 base and J 8 bases; nucleotides not matched to a gene: 9. CDR3 loop: CASSLGGQGKVKQYF. The CDR3 coding sequence is TGTGCCAGCAGCTTAGGGGGACAGGGTAAAGTGAAGCAGTACTTC.

The rearrangement uses TRBV5-6 and TRBJ2-7; maybe TRBD2 (6 bases). There are 13 residues in the CDR3. V lost 2 bases to trimming and J lost 4 bases, with 10 bases between them. The germline gives CDR1 SGHDT, CDR2 YYEEEE. CDR3 in amino acids: CASSFGTSYEQYF. The CDR3 nucleotides read TGTGCCAGCAGCTTTGGGACTTCTTACGAGCAGTACTTC.

This clone has only a few counts. The chain carries TRBV29-1 and TRBJ2-1; TRBD2 aligns across 13 bases. With V trimmed by 1 base and J by 8 bases, 14 bases remained unmatched. CDR1 SQVTM and CDR2 ANQGSEA come from the germline V gene. This CDR3 has 18 residues. The CDR3 DNA reads TGCAGCGTTGAAGCCCCTCTTACTAGCGGGGGGGCCGGGTATGAGCAGTTCTTC. As protein: CSVEAPLTSGGAGYEQFF.

This clone was seen only a few times. The DNA of the CDR3 is TGTGCCAGCAGCTTAGGGGCTAGCGGGGGGCCGGAAGAGACCCAGTACTTC. Protein: CASSLGASGGPEETQYF. The chain carries TRBV7-9 and TRBJ2-5, with 11 bases matching TRBD2. CDR3 size: 17 residues. Trimming at V came to 1 base and at J to 3 bases, leaving 7 bases not matched to a gene. Germline CDR1 and CDR2: SEHNR and FQNEAQ (reference sequence).

The rearrangement joins TRBV28 to TRBJ1-4; possible D gene TRBD1, 6 bases. V lost 6 bases to trimming and J lost 0 bases, with 14 bases between them. The length of the CDR3 is 16 residues. Germline assignment: CDR1 MDHEN and CDR2 SYDVKM. CDR3 region: CASSPQGLATNEKLFF. DNA of the CDR3: TGTGCCAGCAGCCCTCAGGGGCTAGCAACTAATGAAAAACTGTTTTTT.

The chain links TRBV5-4 to TRBJ1-2, with D unresolved. CDR1 SGHNT and CDR2 YYREEE come from the germline V gene (reference sequence). V lost 3 bases and J lost 8, with 17 bases in between. The CDR3 has 14 amino acids. The CDR3 DNA sequence: TGTGCCAGCAGCTCGACCGGACTGAAGAGAGGCTACACCTTC. The encoded protein is CASSSTGLKRGYTF. The whole variable domain, remainder taken from reference TRBV5-4 and TRBJ1-2, is ETGVTQSPTHLIKTRGQQVTLRCSSQSGHNTVSWYQQALGQGPQFIFQYYREEENGRGNFPPRFSGLQFPNYSSELNVNALELDDSALYLCASSSTGLKRGYTFGSGTRLTVV.

This clone was seen only once. V gene TRBV5-1 combines with J gene TRBJ2-2, with D unclear. The V and J ends lost 1 base and 6 bases respectively, with 13 bases between them. CDR3 size: 15 residues. Germline V gene lookup returns CDR1 SGHRS and CDR2 YFSETQ. CDR3 in DNA: TGCGCCAGCAGCTTGTACACATTATCCTCCGGGGAGCTGTTTTTT. It specifies CASSLYTLSSGELFF.

The rearrangement uses TRBV7-8 and TRBJ2-7; 7 nucleotides match TRBD1. This CDR3 has 14 amino acids. Germline loops: CDR1 SGHVS, CDR2 FQNEAQ. Germline trimming cut 1 base from V and 7 bases from J; bases unmatched to any gene: 7. CDR3 DNA sequence: TGTGCCAGCAGCTTAGGACAGGGTTCTGTAGAGCAGTACTTC. Amino acid sequence: CASSLGQGSVEQYF.

The chain recombines TRBV19 with TRBJ2-7; maybe TRBD1 (7 bases). V dropped 6 bases and J dropped 3 bases, with 15 bases sitting between them. Per germline, CDR1 LNHDA and CDR2 SQIVND (reference sequence). This CDR3 spans 14 amino acids. CDR3 loop: CASRTAQGGYEQYF. The CDR3 DNA sequence: TGTGCCAGTAGAACTGCCCAGGGGGGCTACGAGCAGTACTTC.

In DNA, the CDR3 is TGTGCCAGCAGCCCCACCAGAAAGGAGAAACTGTTTTTT. Its translation is CASSPTRKEKLFF. V is TRBV6-5 and J is TRBJ1-4; unclear D gene. The CDR3 spans 13 residues. Germline CDR1 MNHEY, CDR2 SVGAGI. The V end lost 6 bases, the J end lost 11 bases, and 16 bases lay between the germline ends.

About this clone: Different DNA sequences within this sample yield the same CDR3. This sequence joins TRBV2 and TRBJ1-1; tentatively, D is TRBD1 (5 bases). The CDR3 consists of 13 residues. Germline V gene data show CDR1 as SNHLY and CDR2 as FYNNEI. The V and J ends lost 9 bases and 0 bases respectively, with 11 bases between them. The CDR3 DNA reads TGTGCCAGTTCGACAGACATGAACACTGAAGCTTTCTTT. The encoded protein is CASSTDMNTEAFF.

The V gene is TRBV4-2, the J gene TRBJ1-3; D is uncertain. The germline V and J ends were trimmed by 4 bases and 0 bases, with 13 bases remaining between them. Germline V gene data show CDR1 as LGHNA and CDR2 as YNFKEQ. The CDR3 length is 16 residues. The CDR3 sequence is CASSPSPSSSGNTIYF. In nucleotides, the CDR3 is TGTGCCAGCAGCCCGTCCCCAAGTAGCTCTGGAAACACCATATATTTT.